This TCR beta chain was recorded in a study of CD8+ T cells in alopecia areata. RNA was extracted and reverse transcribed into cDNA as the sequencing template. Produced via immunoSEQ multiplex PCR; TCRdb's table is partial and in-frame only. This sample has roughly 150,000 clones, with around 50% found just once. V lost 2 bases and J lost 13, with 10 bases in between. There are 11 residues in the CDR3. Germline lookup yields CDR1 SNHLY and CDR2 FYNNEI. Regarding treatment: oral pan-JAK inhibitor, 5-10 mg twice daily. This clonotype originated in a human donor with alopecia areata. Specimen: CD8+ T cells sorted from blood, collected at week 4, from a patient treated with tofacitinib. The chain employs TRBV2 and TRBJ2-3, with D unclear. CDR3 region: CASSELPEEYF. In DNA form, the CDR3 reads TGTGCCAGCAGTGAACTCCCAGAAGAGTATTTT.